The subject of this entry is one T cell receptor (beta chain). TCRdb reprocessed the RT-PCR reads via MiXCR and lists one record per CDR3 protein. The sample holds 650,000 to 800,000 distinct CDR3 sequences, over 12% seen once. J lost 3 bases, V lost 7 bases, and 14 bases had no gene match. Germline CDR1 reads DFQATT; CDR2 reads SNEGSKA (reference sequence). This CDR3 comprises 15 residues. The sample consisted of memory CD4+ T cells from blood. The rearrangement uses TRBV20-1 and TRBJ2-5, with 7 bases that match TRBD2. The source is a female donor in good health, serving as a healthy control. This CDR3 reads CSVRNLAEAKETQYF. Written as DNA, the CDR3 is TGCAGTGTTAGGAACCTAGCGGAAGCCAAAGAGACCCAGTACTTC.